This passage covers 9 T cell receptor beta chains from one sample sequenced in a study of CD8 T cells in ankylosing spondylitis. TCRdb analysed the 5' RACE reads with MiXCR anew, one entry per CDR3 protein. The table shows around 150,000 distinct CDR3 sequences, with more than 5.5% occurring only once. Sequencing was done on a sample of blood, either unsorted or a sorted T cell fraction (not recorded which). Source of these receptors: a female donor with ankylosing spondylitis or in good health (not recorded which).

This clonotype was recorded a few times. The rearrangement links TRBV7-2 to TRBJ2-1; D gene uncertain. V shed 0 bases and J shed 5 bases, with 8 bases lying between them. The CDR3 spans 14 residues. Germline loops: CDR1 SGHTA, CDR2 FQGNSA. CDR3 sequence reads: CASSLANSHNEQFF. The CDR3 DNA sequence: TGTGCCAGCAGCTTAGCCAACAGCCACAATGAGCAGTTCTTC.

This clonotype has a count of ten or more. The chain links TRBV18 to TRBJ2-3; 8 bases are shared with TRBD1. CDR3 length: 16 amino acids. Germline V gene data show CDR1 as KGHSH and CDR2 as LQKENI. Trimming cost V 3 bases and J 6 bases; bases outside gene matches: 11. CDR3 DNA: TGTGCCAGCTCACCGCCTAAAGGACAGGGATCTGATACGCAGTATTTT. This encodes CASSPPKGQGSDTQYF.

This clonotype was recorded at least ten times. The chain joins TRBV24-1 to TRBJ2-7, with D uncertain. This CDR3 has 13 residues. Trimming cost V 0 bases and J 6 bases, with 8 bases left between them. CDR1 KGHDR and CDR2 SFDVKD come from the germline V gene. The CDR3 spells CATSDLHSGEQYF. CDR3 coding DNA: TGTGCCACCAGTGATTTGCACTCAGGCGAGCAGTACTTC.

This clonotype was found many times. In DNA, the CDR3 is TGTGCCAGCAGTCCGAGTCCGGCTATTCTCGGGTATTTT. Translation gives CASSPSPAILGYF. The J gene is TRBJ2-3, the V gene TRBV7-2; D ambiguous. CDR3 size: 13 residues. Trimming stripped 6 bases from V and 14 bases from J, with 21 bases between. The V gene's germline CDR1 is SGHTA and CDR2 FQGNSA.

About this clonotype: One end of the junction does not line up with germline, which may come from a read error. The V call is TRBV7-6, the J call TRBJ2-2; D is possibly TRBD1 (6 bases). The germline V gene has CDR1 SGHVS and CDR2 FNYEAQ. This CDR3 comprises 13 residues. CDR3 region: CASSHRADGELFF. Here the CDR3 DNA reads TGTGCTAGCAGCCACAGGGCCGACGGGGAGCTGTTTTTT.

This clonotype was picked up many times. The rearrangement links TRBV12-3 or TRBV12-4 to TRBJ2-1; D is unclear. CDR3 length: 15 amino acids. V was pared by 2 bases and J by 2 bases, with 10 bases between. This CDR3 is CASSLFSRPYNEQFF. The CDR3 nucleotides are TGTGCCAGCAGTTTATTTTCCAGGCCCTACAATGAGCAGTTCTTC.

This clonotype was found many times. The chain recombines TRBV7-9 with TRBJ2-1, with 8 bases aligning to TRBD2. CDR3 length: 17 amino acids. Germline V CDR1 and CDR2: SEHNR, FQNEAQ (reference sequence). Germline trimming cut 4 bases from V and 3 bases from J; bases unmatched to any gene: 11. CDR3 loop: CASSWVPAGGHYNEQFF. In DNA, the CDR3 is TGTGCCAGCAGCTGGGTGCCGGCGGGGGGTCACTACAATGAGCAGTTCTTC.

This clonotype was detected many times. The J gene is TRBJ1-3, the V gene TRBV2, with unresolved D. The CDR3 is made up of 17 amino acids. Trimming stripped 3 bases from V and 0 bases from J, with 15 bases between. Per germline, CDR1 SNHLY and CDR2 FYNNEI. The CDR3 nucleotides are TGTGCCAGCAGTGATCCTCGGGAGGTCCACTCTGGAAACACCATATATTTT. It is translated as CASSDPREVHSGNTIYF.

Remarks on this clonotype: A much bigger clone sits one base away, suggesting this may be a read error. The V gene is TRBV5-1, the J gene TRBJ1-1; D is uncertain. This CDR3 has 15 amino acids. The germline V gene encodes CDR1 SGHRS and CDR2 YFSETQ. The CDR3 region is CASSLGPAKNTGAFF. CDR3 bases: TGCGCCAGCAGCTTGGGCCCAGCCAAGAACACTGGAGCTTTCTTT.